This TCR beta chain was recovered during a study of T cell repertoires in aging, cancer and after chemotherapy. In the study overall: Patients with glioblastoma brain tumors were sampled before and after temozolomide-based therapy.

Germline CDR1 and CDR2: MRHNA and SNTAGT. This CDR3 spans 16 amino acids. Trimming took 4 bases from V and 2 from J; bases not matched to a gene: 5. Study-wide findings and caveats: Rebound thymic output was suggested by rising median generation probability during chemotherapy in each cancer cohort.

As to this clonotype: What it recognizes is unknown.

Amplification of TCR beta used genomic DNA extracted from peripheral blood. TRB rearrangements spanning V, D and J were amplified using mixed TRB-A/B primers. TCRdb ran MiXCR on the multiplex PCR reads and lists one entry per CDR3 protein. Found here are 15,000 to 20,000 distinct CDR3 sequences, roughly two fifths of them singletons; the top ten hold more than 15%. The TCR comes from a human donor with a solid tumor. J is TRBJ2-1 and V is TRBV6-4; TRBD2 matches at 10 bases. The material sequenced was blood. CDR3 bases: TGTGCCAGCAGTGCTAGCGGGGGTGATCCCTACAATGAGCAGTTCTTC. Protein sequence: CASSASGGDPYNEQFF.